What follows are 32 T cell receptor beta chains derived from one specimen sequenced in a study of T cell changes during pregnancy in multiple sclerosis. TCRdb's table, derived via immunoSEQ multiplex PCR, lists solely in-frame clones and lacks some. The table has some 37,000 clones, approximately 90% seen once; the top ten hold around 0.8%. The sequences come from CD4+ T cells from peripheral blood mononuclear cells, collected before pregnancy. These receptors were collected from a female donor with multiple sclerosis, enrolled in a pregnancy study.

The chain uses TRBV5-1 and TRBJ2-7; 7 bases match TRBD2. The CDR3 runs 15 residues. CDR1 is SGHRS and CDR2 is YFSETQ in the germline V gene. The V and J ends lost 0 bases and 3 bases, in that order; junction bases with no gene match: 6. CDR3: CASSLAPAGSYEQYF. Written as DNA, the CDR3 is TGCGCCAGCAGCTTGGCCCCAGCGGGAAGCTACGAGCAGTACTTC.

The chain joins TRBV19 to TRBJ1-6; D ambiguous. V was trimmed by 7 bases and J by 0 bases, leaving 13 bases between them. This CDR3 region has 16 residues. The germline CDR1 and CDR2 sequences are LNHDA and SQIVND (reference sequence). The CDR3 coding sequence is TGTGCCAGTAAACATGGGGAGGACTCCTATAATTCACCCCTCCACTTT. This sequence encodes CASKHGEDSYNSPLHF.

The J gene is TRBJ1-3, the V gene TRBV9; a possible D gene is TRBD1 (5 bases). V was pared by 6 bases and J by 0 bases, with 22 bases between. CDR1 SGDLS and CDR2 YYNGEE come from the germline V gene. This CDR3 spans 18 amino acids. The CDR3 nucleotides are TGTGCCAGCACCAAGTCCCAGGGTCTTCCTAGCTCTGGAAACACCATATATTTT. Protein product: CASTKSQGLPSSGNTIYF.

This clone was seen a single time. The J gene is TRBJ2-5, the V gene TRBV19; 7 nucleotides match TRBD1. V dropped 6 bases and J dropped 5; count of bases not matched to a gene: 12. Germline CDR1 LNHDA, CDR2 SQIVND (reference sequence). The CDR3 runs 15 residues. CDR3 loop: CASSNPRGQRETQYF. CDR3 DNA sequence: TGTGCCAGTAGCAACCCGAGGGGGCAACGGGAGACCCAGTACTTC. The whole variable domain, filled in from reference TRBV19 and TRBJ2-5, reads DGGITQSPKYLFRKEGQNVTLSCEQNLNHDAMYWYRQDPGQGLRLIYYSQIVNDFQKGDIAEGYSVSREKKESFPLTVTSAQKNPTAFYLCASSNPRGQRETQYFGPGTRLLVL.

The CDR3 DNA is TGTGCCAGCAGCACAACAGGGACCTATGAGCAGTTCTTC. Amino acid sequence: CASSTTGTYEQFF. This chain uses TRBV11-1 with TRBJ2-1, with a weak D call TRBD1 (6 bases). The CDR3 extends over 13 amino acids. Germline lookup yields CDR1 SGHAT and CDR2 FQDESV (reference sequence). V lost 5 bases, J lost 8 bases, and 13 bases lay in between.

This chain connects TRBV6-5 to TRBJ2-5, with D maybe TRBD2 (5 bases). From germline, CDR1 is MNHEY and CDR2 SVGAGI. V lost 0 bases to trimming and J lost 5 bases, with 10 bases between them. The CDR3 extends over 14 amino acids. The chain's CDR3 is CASSYSGDLETQYF. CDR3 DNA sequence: TGTGCCAGCAGTTACTCCGGGGATTTGGAGACCCAGTACTTC.

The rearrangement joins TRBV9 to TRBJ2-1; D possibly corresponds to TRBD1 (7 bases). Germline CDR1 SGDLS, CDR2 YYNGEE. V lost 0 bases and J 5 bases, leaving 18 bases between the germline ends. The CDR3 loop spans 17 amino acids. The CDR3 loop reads CASSVAGGGGHHNEQFF. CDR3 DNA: TGTGCCAGCAGCGTAGCTGGAGGGGGCGGCCATCACAATGAGCAGTTCTTC. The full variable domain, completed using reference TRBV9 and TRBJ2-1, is DSGVTQTPKHLITATGQRVTLRCSPRSGDLSVYWYQQSLDQGLQFLIQYYNGEERAKGNILERFSAQQFPDLHSELNLSSLELGDSALYFCASSVAGGGGHHNEQFFGPGTRLTVL.

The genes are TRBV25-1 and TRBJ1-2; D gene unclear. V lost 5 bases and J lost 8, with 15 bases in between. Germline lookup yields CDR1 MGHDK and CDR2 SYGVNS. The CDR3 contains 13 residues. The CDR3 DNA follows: TGTGCCAGCAGTCCGGACCCGGGAAGGGGCTACACCTTC. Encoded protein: CASSPDPGRGYTF.

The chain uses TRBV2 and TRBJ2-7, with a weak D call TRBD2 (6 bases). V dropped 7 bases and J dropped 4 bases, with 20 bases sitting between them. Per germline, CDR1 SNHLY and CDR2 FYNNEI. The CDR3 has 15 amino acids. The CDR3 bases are TGTGCCAGCATGAGAATAAACGGGGGTTGGTACGAGCAGTACTTC. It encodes CASMRINGGWYEQYF.

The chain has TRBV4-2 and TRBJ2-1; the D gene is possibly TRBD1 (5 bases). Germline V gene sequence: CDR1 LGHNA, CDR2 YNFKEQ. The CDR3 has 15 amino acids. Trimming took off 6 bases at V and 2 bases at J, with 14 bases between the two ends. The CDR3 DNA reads TGTGCCAGCAGGACAGCAGAAGACACCTACAATGAGCAGTTCTTC. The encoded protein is CASRTAEDTYNEQFF.

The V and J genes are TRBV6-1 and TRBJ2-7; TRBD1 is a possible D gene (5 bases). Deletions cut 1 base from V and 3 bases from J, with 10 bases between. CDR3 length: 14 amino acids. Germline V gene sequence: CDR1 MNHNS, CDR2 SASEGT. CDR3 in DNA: TGTGCCAGCAGTGAAGTGGGGCTCGACTACGAGCAGTACTTC. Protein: CASSEVGLDYEQYF.

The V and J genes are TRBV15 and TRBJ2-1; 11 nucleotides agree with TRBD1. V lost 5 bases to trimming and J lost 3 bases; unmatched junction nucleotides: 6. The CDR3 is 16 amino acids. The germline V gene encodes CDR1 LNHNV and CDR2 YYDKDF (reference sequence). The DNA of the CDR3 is TGTGCCACCAGCTTAGGGGGGACAGGGGGCTACAATGAGCAGTTCTTC. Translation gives CATSLGGTGGYNEQFF.

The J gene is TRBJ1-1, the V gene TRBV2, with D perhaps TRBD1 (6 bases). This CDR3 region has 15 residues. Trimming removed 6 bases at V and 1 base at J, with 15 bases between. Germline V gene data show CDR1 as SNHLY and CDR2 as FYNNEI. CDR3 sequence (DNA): TGTGCCAGCAGGGGACACACAGGACCGAACACTGAAGCTTTCTTT. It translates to CASRGHTGPNTEAFF.

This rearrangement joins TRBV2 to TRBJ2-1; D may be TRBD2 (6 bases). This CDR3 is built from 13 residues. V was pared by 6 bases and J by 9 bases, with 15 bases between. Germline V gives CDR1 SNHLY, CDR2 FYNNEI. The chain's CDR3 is CASRGTWTSEQFF. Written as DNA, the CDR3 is TGTGCCAGCAGGGGGACTTGGACCTCTGAGCAGTTCTTC.

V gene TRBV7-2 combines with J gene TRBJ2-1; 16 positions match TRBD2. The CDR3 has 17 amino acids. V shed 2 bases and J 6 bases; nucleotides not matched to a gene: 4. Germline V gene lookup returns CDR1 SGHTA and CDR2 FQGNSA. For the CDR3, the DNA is TGTGCCAGCAGCTTAAAAGGGACTAGCGGGAGGGGCAATGAGCAGTTCTTC. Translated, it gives CASSLKGTSGRGNEQFF.

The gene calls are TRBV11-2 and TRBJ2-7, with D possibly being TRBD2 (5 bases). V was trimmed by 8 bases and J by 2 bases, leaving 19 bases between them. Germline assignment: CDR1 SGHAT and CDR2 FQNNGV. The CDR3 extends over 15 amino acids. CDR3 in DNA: TGTGCCAGCCGCTCTACGCGGGCGGCTACCTACGAGCAGTACTTC. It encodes CASRSTRAATYEQYF.

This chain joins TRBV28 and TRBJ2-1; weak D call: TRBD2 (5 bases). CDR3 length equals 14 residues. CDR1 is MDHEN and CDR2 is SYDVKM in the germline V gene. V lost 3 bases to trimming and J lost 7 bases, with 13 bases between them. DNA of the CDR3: TGTGCCAGCAGTTTTGCGGGCGCGTTGAATGAGCAGTTCTTC. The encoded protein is CASSFAGALNEQFF.

For the CDR3, the DNA is TGTGCCAGCAGCTTAAAACTCCAAGAGACCCAGTACTTC. It yields the protein CASSLKLQETQYF. V and J are TRBV7-9 and TRBJ2-5; no reliable D call. This CDR3 region has 13 residues. Germline CDR1 SEHNR, CDR2 FQNEAQ (reference sequence). V gave up 2 bases and J gave up 1 base, with 5 bases separating them. The full variable domain, in which reference TRBV7-9 and TRBJ2-5 provide the parts outside the CDR3, is DTGVSQNPRHKITKRGQNVTFRCDPISEHNRLYWYRQTLGQGPEFLTYFQNEAQLEKSRLLSDRFSAERPKGSFSTLEIQRTEQGDSAMYLCASSLKLQETQYFGPGTRLLVL.

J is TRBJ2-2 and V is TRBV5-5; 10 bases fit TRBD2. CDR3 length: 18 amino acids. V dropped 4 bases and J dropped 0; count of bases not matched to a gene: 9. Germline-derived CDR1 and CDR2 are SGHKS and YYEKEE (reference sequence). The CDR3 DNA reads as TGTGCCAGCAGCAATACCGGACTAGCGGAATCGAACACCGGGGAGCTGTTTTTT. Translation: CASSNTGLAESNTGELFF.

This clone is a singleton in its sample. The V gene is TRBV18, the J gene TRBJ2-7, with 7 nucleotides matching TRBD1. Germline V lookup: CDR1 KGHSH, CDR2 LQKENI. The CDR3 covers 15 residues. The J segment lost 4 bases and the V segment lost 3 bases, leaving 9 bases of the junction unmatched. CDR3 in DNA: TGTGCCAGCTCACCTTCCGGGACAGTGTCTTACGAGCAGTACTTC. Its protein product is CASSPSGTVSYEQYF.

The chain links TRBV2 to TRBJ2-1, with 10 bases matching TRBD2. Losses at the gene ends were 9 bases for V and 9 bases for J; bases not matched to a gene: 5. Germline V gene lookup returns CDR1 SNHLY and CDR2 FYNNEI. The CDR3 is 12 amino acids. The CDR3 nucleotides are TGTGCCAGTACAGCGGGAGGGCCTGAGCAGTTCTTC. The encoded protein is CASTAGGPEQFF.

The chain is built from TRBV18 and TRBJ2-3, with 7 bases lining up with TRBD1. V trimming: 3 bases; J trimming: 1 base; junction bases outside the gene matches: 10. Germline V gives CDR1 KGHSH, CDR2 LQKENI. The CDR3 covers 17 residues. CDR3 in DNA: TGTGCCAGCTCACCGTTGCTGACAGGGCTGGGCACAGATACGCAGTATTTT. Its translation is CASSPLLTGLGTDTQYF.

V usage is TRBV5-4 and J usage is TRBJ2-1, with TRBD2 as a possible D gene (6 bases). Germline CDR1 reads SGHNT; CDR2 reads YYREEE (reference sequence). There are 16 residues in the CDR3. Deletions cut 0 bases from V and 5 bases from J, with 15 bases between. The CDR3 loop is CASSLARVSGNNEQFF. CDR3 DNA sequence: TGTGCCAGCAGCTTGGCCCGGGTTAGCGGCAACAATGAGCAGTTCTTC.

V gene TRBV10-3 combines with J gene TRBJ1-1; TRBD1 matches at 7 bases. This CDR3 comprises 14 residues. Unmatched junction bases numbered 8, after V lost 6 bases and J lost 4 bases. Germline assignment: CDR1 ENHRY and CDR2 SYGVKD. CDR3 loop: CAIRNTGVATEAFF. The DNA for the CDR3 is TGTGCCATCAGAAACACAGGGGTGGCCACTGAAGCTTTCTTT.

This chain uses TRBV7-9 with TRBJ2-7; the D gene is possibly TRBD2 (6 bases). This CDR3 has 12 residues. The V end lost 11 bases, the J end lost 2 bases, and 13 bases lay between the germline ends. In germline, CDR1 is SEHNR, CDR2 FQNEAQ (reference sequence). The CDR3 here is CAGGELTYEQYF. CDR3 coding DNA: TGTGCCGGCGGGGAGTTAACCTACGAGCAGTACTTC.

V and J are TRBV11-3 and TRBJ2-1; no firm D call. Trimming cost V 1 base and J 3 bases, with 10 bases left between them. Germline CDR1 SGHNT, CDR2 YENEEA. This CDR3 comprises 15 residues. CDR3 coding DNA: TGTGCCAGCAGCTTAGTTCCAGCGCTCTACAATGAGCAGTTCTTC. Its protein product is CASSLVPALYNEQFF.

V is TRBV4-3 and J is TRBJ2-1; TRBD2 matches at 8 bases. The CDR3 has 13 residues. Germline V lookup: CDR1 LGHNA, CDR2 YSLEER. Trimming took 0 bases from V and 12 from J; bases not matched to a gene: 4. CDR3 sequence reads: CASSQDEGLAQFF. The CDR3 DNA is TGCGCCAGCAGCCAAGATGAAGGACTAGCGCAGTTCTTC.

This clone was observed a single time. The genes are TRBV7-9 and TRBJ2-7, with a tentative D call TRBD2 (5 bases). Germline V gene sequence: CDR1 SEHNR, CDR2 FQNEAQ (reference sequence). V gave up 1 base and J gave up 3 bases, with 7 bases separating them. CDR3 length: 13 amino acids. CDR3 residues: CASSLGGIYEQYF. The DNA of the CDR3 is TGTGCCAGCAGCTTAGGAGGGATCTACGAGCAGTACTTC.

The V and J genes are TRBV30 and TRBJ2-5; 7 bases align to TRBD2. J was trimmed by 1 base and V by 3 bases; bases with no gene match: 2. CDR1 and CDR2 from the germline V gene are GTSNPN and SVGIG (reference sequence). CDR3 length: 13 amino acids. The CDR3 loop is CAWSGGGQETQYF. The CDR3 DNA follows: TGTGCCTGGAGCGGCGGGGGCCAAGAGACCCAGTACTTC.

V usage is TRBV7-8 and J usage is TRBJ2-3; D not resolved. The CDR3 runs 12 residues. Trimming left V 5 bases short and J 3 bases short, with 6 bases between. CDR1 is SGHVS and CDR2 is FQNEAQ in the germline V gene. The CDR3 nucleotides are TGTGCCAGCAGCCCCCAAACAGATACGCAGTATTTT. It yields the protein CASSPQTDTQYF.

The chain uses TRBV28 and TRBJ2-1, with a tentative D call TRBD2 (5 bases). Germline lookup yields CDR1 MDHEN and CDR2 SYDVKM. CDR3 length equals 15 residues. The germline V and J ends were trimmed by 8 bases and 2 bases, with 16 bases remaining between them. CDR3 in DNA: TGTGCCAGCTACCCGGGGAGTATCCCCTACAATGAGCAGTTCTTC. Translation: CASYPGSIPYNEQFF.

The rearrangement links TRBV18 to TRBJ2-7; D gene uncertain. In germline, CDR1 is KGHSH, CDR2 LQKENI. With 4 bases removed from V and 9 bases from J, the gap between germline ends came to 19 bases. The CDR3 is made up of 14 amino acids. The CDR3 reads CASSLAAAGERQYF. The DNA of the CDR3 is TGTGCCAGCTCACTCGCAGCTGCTGGAGAACGGCAGTACTTC.